Sequencing of this T cell receptor beta chain was carried out in a study of T cell responses to AZD1222 COVID-19 vaccine. With 0 bases removed from V and 5 bases from J, the gap between germline ends came to 7 bases. The CDR3 sequence is 14 residues long. In germline, CDR1 is SGHTA, CDR2 FQGNSA. Repertoires were generated with immunoSEQ multiplex PCR, while TCRdb's copy carries only in-frame clones and drops some. The sample includes about 150,000 clones, roughly 90% of them seen just once. The input for sequencing was peripheral blood, taken on day 0 of AZD1222 vaccination. This receptor was identified in an adult in good health. This chain uses TRBV7-2 with TRBJ1-4; no reliable D call. The CDR3 protein is CASSLATGNEKLFF. The CDR3 nucleotides read TGTGCCAGCAGCTTAGCGACGGGAAATGAAAAACTGTTTTTT.